This note documents a single TCR beta chain sequence. Its matching antigen is unknown. The record originates from a study of T cell clonotyping in hematopoietic cell transplantation. Overall study findings and caveats: Recipient TCR diversity dropped after transplant; expanded clonotypes rose from day 30 to 180. At the given depth, recipient repertoires were over 95% de novo clonotypes. Graft donor and pretransplant recipient Inverse Simpson Index values predicted broader posttransplant TCR diversity.

The time point is: recipient sample about 28 days before transplant, after cytoreduction. Libraries were prepared by immunoSEQ multiplex PCR; TCRdb keeps only in-frame clonotypes and omits some of them. In the table there are about 9,600 clones, under 85% of which are singletons. The germline gives CDR1 SGHDT, CDR2 YYEEEE. CDR3 length equals 14 residues. The V end lost 2 bases, the J end lost 2 bases, and 10 bases lay between the germline ends. The clonotype comes from a man aged 55 to 69 with acute myeloid leukemia. Some clones in this sample may be carry-over from other donors' samples. This chain connects TRBV5-6 to TRBJ1-2; D gene ambiguous. Sequences were derived from peripheral blood mononuclear cells, sampled before stem cell transplant. This CDR3 is CASSFVQANYGYTF. CDR3 nucleotides: TGTGCCAGCAGCTTCGTCCAGGCCAACTATGGCTACACCTTC.